This is a list of T cell receptor beta chains from one sample in a study of shared clonotypes between healthy human individuals. Data came from immunoSEQ multiplex PCR; TCRdb stores just in-frame clones and leaves some out. The sample has about 1,500,000 clones, 95% to 97% seen once; the top ten hold roughly 1.2%. The sample consisted of naive CD4+ T cells sorted from blood. These receptors were collected from a man younger than 45 in good health. The CDR3 runs from the conserved cysteine through the conserved F or W. Each record gives: V gene, D gene, clone size, J gene, CDR3 protein, CDR3 DNA. The D gene is left open where the match is weak. Not every row has a clone size; where given, it reads once, few, many or a size class.

v_gene: TRBV7-9
d_gene: -
abundance: once
j_gene: TRBJ2-3
CDR3aa: CASSLVQGRNTQYF
CDR3nt: TGTGCCAGCAGCTTAGTCCAGGGCCGGAATACGCAGTATTTT

v_gene: TRBV30
d_gene: -
abundance: -
j_gene: TRBJ2-7
CDR3aa: CAWSVGVYEQYF
CDR3nt: TGTGCCTGGAGTGTAGGAGTCTACGAGCAGTACTTC

v_gene: TRBV6-5
d_gene: -
abundance: -
j_gene: TRBJ1-2
CDR3aa: CASSRDKGYGYTF
CDR3nt: TGTGCCAGCAGTCGAGACAAAGGATATGGCTACACCTTC

v_gene: TRBV7-2
d_gene: TRBD2
abundance: -
j_gene: TRBJ2-1
CDR3aa: CASSLGPGLASYNEQFF
CDR3nt: TGTGCCAGCAGCTTGGGACCGGGACTAGCCTCCTACAATGAGCAGTTCTTC

v_gene: TRBV7-9
d_gene: -
abundance: -
j_gene: TRBJ2-1
CDR3aa: CASSGSSSYNEQFF
CDR3nt: TGTGCCAGCTCCGGGTCGAGCTCCTACAATGAGCAGTTCTTC

v_gene: TRBV7-9
d_gene: -
abundance: -
j_gene: TRBJ2-1
CDR3aa: CASSFRGPYNEQFF
CDR3nt: TGTGCCAGCAGCTTCAGGGGACCCTACAATGAGCAGTTCTTC

v_gene: TRBV5-1
d_gene: -
abundance: -
j_gene: TRBJ2-3
CDR3aa: CASSLSQGLDTQYF
CDR3nt: TGCGCCAGCAGCTTGTCCCAGGGCTTAGATACGCAGTATTTT

v_gene: TRBV18
d_gene: -
abundance: -
j_gene: TRBJ1-1
CDR3aa: CASSPQVEGTEAFF
CDR3nt: TGTGCCAGCTCACCACAGGTCGAGGGAACTGAAGCTTTCTTT

v_gene: TRBV14
d_gene: TRBD1
abundance: -
j_gene: TRBJ2-7
CDR3aa: CASSRPVGTGSYEQYF
CDR3nt: TGTGCCAGCAGCCGCCCTGTCGGGACAGGCTCCTACGAGCAGTACTTC

v_gene: TRBV7-9
d_gene: TRBD1
abundance: -
j_gene: TRBJ2-5
CDR3aa: CASSQGVETQYF
CDR3nt: TGTGCCAGCTCCCAGGGGGTAGAGACCCAGTACTTC

v_gene: TRBV11-3
d_gene: -
abundance: -
j_gene: TRBJ2-3
CDR3aa: CASSLGPWGSTDTQYF
CDR3nt: TGTGCCAGCAGCTTGGGGCCTTGGGGTTCAACAGATACGCAGTATTTT

v_gene: TRBV7-2
d_gene: TRBD2
abundance: -
j_gene: TRBJ2-1
CDR3aa: CASSLGFAGGGEQFF
CDR3nt: TGTGCCAGCAGCTTAGGGTTTGCGGGAGGAGGGGAGCAGTTCTTC

v_gene: TRBV20-1
d_gene: -
abundance: -
j_gene: TRBJ2-1
CDR3aa: CSAADNEQFF
CDR3nt: TGCAGTGCTGCCGACAATGAGCAGTTCTTC

v_gene: TRBV10-3
d_gene: TRBD1
abundance: -
j_gene: TRBJ1-5
CDR3aa: CAISAQGSQVGPQHF
CDR3nt: TGTGCCATCAGTGCACAGGGGTCCCAAGTTGGGCCCCAGCATTTT

v_gene: TRBV5-1
d_gene: -
abundance: -
j_gene: TRBJ2-1
CDR3aa: CASSWGGSSYNEQFF
CDR3nt: TGCGCCAGCAGCTGGGGTGGATCTTCCTACAATGAGCAGTTCTTC

v_gene: TRBV7-2
d_gene: -
abundance: -
j_gene: TRBJ1-5
CDR3aa: CASSSAIDQRHQPQHF
CDR3nt: TGTGCCAGCAGCTCCGCAATAGACCAAAGGCACCAGCCCCAGCATTTT

v_gene: TRBV7-6
d_gene: TRBD2
abundance: -
j_gene: TRBJ2-2
CDR3aa: CASSPWVRVGAAGGPRTGELFF
CDR3nt: TGTGCCAGCAGCCCCTGGGTGCGAGTTGGGGCGGCGGGAGGGCCGAGGACCGGGGAGCTGTTTTTT

v_gene: TRBV5-4
d_gene: TRBD2
abundance: -
j_gene: TRBJ2-7
CDR3aa: CASSPGGDREQYF
CDR3nt: TGTGCCAGCAGCCCGGGGGGTGATCGCGAGCAGTACTTC

v_gene: TRBV6-5
d_gene: TRBD1
abundance: -
j_gene: TRBJ2-7
CDR3aa: CASSRGTGLYEQYF
CDR3nt: TGTGCCAGCAGCCGAGGGACAGGACTCTACGAGCAGTACTTC

v_gene: TRBV5-4
d_gene: -
abundance: -
j_gene: TRBJ2-5
CDR3aa: CASSDRDREETQYF
CDR3nt: TGTGCCAGCAGCGACCGCGACAGAGAAGAGACCCAGTACTTC

v_gene: TRBV11-2
d_gene: -
abundance: once
j_gene: TRBJ2-1
CDR3aa: CASSLDRSAHGDEQFF
CDR3nt: TGTGCCAGCAGCTTAGATAGGAGCGCTCACGGGGATGAGCAGTTCTTC

v_gene: TRBV2
d_gene: TRBD1
abundance: -
j_gene: TRBJ2-1
CDR3aa: CASSLPGQGADEQFF
CDR3nt: TGTGCCAGCAGCCTACCGGGACAGGGGGCCGATGAGCAGTTCTTC

v_gene: TRBV30
d_gene: -
abundance: -
j_gene: TRBJ2-5
CDR3aa: CAWTRITGETQYF
CDR3nt: TGTGCCTGGACTAGAATAACAGGGGAGACCCAGTACTTC

v_gene: TRBV21-1
d_gene: -
abundance: -
j_gene: TRBJ2-7
CDR3aa: CASSLRGSISYEQYF
CDR3nt: TGTGCCAGCAGCCTCAGGGGCTCAATTTCCTACGAGCAGTACTTC

v_gene: TRBV7-3
d_gene: TRBD2
abundance: -
j_gene: TRBJ2-2
CDR3aa: CASSTIGTKSTGELFF
CDR3nt: TGTGCCAGCAGCACTATAGGGACTAAGTCAACCGGGGAGCTGTTTTTT

v_gene: TRBV28
d_gene: -
abundance: -
j_gene: TRBJ2-7
CDR3aa: CASSLGWDEQYF
CDR3nt: TGTGCCAGCAGTTTAGGGTGGGACGAGCAGTACTTC

v_gene: TRBV7-9
d_gene: -
abundance: -
j_gene: TRBJ2-2
CDR3aa: CASSEYRDPGELFF
CDR3nt: TGTGCCAGCAGCGAATACAGGGATCCCGGGGAGCTGTTTTTT

v_gene: TRBV18
d_gene: -
abundance: -
j_gene: TRBJ1-4
CDR3aa: CASSPGIDAKTEKLFF
CDR3nt: TGTGCCAGCTCACCGGGAATAGATGCTAAGACGGAAAAACTGTTTTTT

v_gene: TRBV6-5
d_gene: -
abundance: -
j_gene: TRBJ1-5
CDR3aa: CASRKSGEGQPQHF
CDR3nt: TGTGCCAGCAGAAAGTCAGGGGAAGGTCAGCCCCAGCATTTT

v_gene: TRBV6-5
d_gene: -
abundance: -
j_gene: TRBJ2-5
CDR3aa: CATEEAGDPQETQYF
CDR3nt: TGTGCCACCGAGGAGGCAGGTGATCCACAAGAGACCCAGTACTTC

v_gene: TRBV5-1
d_gene: -
abundance: -
j_gene: TRBJ2-1
CDR3aa: CASSQRQVYNEQFF
CDR3nt: TGCGCCAGCAGCCAGAGACAGGTCTACAATGAGCAGTTCTTC

v_gene: TRBV2
d_gene: -
abundance: -
j_gene: TRBJ1-4
CDR3aa: CASSRRGTNEKLFF
CDR3nt: TGTGCCAGCAGCCGTAGAGGTACTAATGAAAAACTGTTTTTT

v_gene: TRBV5-1
d_gene: -
abundance: -
j_gene: TRBJ2-1
CDR3aa: CASSLRSFSYNEQFF
CDR3nt: TGCGCCAGCAGCTTGCGGAGTTTTTCCTACAATGAGCAGTTCTTC

v_gene: TRBV4-1
d_gene: TRBD2
abundance: -
j_gene: TRBJ2-6
CDR3aa: CASSQLRLAGVSGANVLTF
CDR3nt: TGCGCCAGCAGCCAATTAAGACTAGCGGGAGTTAGTGGGGCCAACGTCCTGACTTTC

v_gene: TRBV5-4
d_gene: TRBD2
abundance: -
j_gene: TRBJ2-1
CDR3aa: CASSPRTSGKSSYNEQFF
CDR3nt: TGTGCCAGCAGCCCGCGGACTAGCGGGAAGAGCTCCTACAATGAGCAGTTCTTC

v_gene: TRBV5-6
d_gene: -
abundance: once
j_gene: TRBJ2-1
CDR3aa: CASSLGGSSYNEQFF
CDR3nt: TGTGCCAGCAGCTTGGGGGGGAGCTCCTACAATGAGCAGTTCTTC

v_gene: TRBV7-9
d_gene: TRBD2
abundance: -
j_gene: TRBJ2-2
CDR3aa: CASSLAGLAGGYTGELFF
CDR3nt: TGTGCCAGCAGCTTAGCCGGACTAGCGGGAGGGTACACCGGGGAGCTGTTTTTT

v_gene: TRBV5-6
d_gene: -
abundance: -
j_gene: TRBJ2-5
CDR3aa: CASSPTSPWETQYF
CDR3nt: TGTGCCAGCAGCCCCACGAGCCCTTGGGAGACCCAGTACTTC

v_gene: TRBV19
d_gene: TRBD1
abundance: -
j_gene: TRBJ2-7
CDR3aa: CASSFGGQGIYEQYF
CDR3nt: TGTGCCAGTAGTTTCGGGGGACAGGGGATCTACGAGCAGTACTTC

v_gene: TRBV28
d_gene: -
abundance: -
j_gene: TRBJ1-5
CDR3aa: CASETGSSNQPQHF
CDR3nt: TGTGCCAGCGAAACAGGGTCTAGCAATCAGCCCCAGCATTTT